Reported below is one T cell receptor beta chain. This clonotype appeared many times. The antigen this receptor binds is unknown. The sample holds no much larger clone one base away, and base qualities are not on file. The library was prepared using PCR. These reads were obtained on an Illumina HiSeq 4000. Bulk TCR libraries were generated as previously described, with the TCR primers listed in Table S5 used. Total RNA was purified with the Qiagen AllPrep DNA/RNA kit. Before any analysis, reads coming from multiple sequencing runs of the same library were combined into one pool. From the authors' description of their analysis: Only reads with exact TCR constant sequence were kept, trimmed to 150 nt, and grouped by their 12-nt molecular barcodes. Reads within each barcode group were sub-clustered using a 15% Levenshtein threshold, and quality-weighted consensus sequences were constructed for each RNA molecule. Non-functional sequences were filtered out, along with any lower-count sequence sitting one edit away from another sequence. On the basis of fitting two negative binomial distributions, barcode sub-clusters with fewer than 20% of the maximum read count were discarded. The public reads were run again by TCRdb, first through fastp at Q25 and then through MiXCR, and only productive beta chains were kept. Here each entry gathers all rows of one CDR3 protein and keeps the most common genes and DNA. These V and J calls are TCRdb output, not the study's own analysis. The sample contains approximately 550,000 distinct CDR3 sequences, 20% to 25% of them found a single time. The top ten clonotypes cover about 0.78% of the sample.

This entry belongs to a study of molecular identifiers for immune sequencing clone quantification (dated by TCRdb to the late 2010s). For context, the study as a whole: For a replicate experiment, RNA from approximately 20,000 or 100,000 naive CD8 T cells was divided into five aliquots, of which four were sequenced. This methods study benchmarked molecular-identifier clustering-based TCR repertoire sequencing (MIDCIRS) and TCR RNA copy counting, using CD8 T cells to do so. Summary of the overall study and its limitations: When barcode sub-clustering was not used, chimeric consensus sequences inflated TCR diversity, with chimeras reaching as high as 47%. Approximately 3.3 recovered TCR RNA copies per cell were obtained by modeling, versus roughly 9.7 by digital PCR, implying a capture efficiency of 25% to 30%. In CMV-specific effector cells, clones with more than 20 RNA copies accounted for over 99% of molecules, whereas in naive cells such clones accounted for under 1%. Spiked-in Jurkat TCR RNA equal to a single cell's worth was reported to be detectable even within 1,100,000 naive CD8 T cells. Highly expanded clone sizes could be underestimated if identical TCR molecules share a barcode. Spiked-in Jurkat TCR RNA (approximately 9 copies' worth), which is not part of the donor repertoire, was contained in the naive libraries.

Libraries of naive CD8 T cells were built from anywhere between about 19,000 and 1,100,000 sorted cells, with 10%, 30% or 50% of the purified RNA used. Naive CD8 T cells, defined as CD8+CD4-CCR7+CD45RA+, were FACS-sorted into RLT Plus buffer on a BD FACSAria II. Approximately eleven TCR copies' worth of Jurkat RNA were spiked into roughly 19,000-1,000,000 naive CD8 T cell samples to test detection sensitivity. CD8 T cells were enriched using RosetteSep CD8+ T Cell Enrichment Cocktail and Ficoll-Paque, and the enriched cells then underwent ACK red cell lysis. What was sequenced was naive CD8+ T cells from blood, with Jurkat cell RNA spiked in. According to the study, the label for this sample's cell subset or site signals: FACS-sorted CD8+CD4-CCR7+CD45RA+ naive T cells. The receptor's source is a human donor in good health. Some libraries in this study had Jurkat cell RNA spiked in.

The nucleotide sequence is given as TGTGCCAGCAGCTCGACTCGGGGCGAACTGGGCACTGAAGCTTTCTTT. It is translated as CASSSTRGELGTEAFF. The receptor chain draws on TRBV13 and TRBJ1-1; TRBD1 might be the D gene, on 5 matching bases. Reading the germline V gene (reference sequence) gives CDR1 PRHDT and CDR2 FYEKMQ. V is reduced by 4 bases and J by 4 bases, leaving a spacing of 19 bases between them. There are 16 amino acids in the CDR3, from cysteine to phenylalanine inclusive. Kept here is only the CDR3 DNA, which spans 48 bases and is read in frame from base 1. With the portions outside the CDR3 filled from the reference TRBV13 and TRBJ1-1 genes, the complete variable region becomes AAGVIQSPRHLIKEKRETATLKCYPIPRHDTVYWYQQGPGQDPQFLISFYEKMQSDKGSIPDRFSAQQFSDYHSELNMSSLELGDSALYFCASSSTRGELGTEAFFGQGTRLTVV.